These T cell receptor beta chains were read from a single sample in a study of T cells in Graves' hyperthyroidism and ophthalmopathy. TCRdb used MiXCR to reprocess the multiplex PCR reads, holding one entry per CDR3 protein. Here the sample spans about 700,000 distinct CDR3 sequences, nearly 45% being singletons. The sequencing sample was made of peripheral blood or thyroid tissue (not recorded which). Receptors were obtained from an adult man with Graves' disease, either hyperthyroidism or ophthalmopathy (not recorded which). CDR3s include the opening cysteine and the closing phenylalanine or tryptophan. The order of the fields is CDR3 DNA, CDR3 protein, J gene, clone size, D gene, V gene. The D gene is left open where the match is weak. Some rows have no size entry. The others give once, few or many, or a class for an expanded clone.

CDR3 DNA: TGTGCCAGCAGCTTTGGCCAGGGGGCCGGCGAGCAGTACTTC; CDR3 protein: CASSFGQGAGEQYF; J gene: TRBJ2-7; clone size: .; D gene: TRBD1; V gene: TRBV7-9
CDR3 DNA: TGCAGTGCCCTAGCCGATCTTATCACGGAGACCCAGTACTTC; CDR3 protein: CSALADLITETQYF; J gene: TRBJ2-5; clone size: .; D gene: .; V gene: TRBV20-1
CDR3 DNA: TGTGCCACCAGCGCGACAGGGGGCTCACCCCTCCACTTT; CDR3 protein: CATSATGGSPLHF; J gene: TRBJ1-6; clone size: .; D gene: TRBD1; V gene: TRBV15
CDR3 DNA: TGTGCCAGCAGCTTGCGGACAGGGGCCAACGTCCTGACTTTC; CDR3 protein: CASSLRTGANVLTF; J gene: TRBJ2-6; clone size: few; D gene: .; V gene: TRBV7-3
CDR3 DNA: TGCAGCGTTGATTTCGGGACAGGGAGGACCCAGTACTTC; CDR3 protein: CSVDFGTGRTQYF; J gene: TRBJ2-5; clone size: .; D gene: TRBD1; V gene: TRBV29-1
CDR3 DNA: TGTGCCAGCAGCGCTAGTCGGTGGAACACTGAAGCTTTCTTT; CDR3 protein: CASSASRWNTEAFF; J gene: TRBJ1-1; clone size: .; D gene: .; V gene: TRBV7-2
CDR3 DNA: TGTGCCAGTAGTATTTACTCTGGACAGCCGAACACTGAAGCTTTCTTT; CDR3 protein: CASSIYSGQPNTEAFF; J gene: TRBJ1-1; clone size: few; D gene: .; V gene: TRBV19
CDR3 DNA: TGCAGCGTTGAGGGGAACACTGAAGCTTTCTTT; CDR3 protein: CSVEGNTEAFF; J gene: TRBJ1-1; clone size: many; D gene: .; V gene: TRBV29-1
CDR3 DNA: TGTGCCAGCACCCATCACGTCTCCGGGACTAGCGGCACCTACGAGCAGTACTTC; CDR3 protein: CASTHHVSGTSGTYEQYF; J gene: TRBJ2-7; clone size: few; D gene: TRBD2; V gene: TRBV9
CDR3 DNA: TGCGCCAGCACGTATATGGCGGTAAAGAACACCGGGGAGCTGTTTTTT; CDR3 protein: CASTYMAVKNTGELFF; J gene: TRBJ2-2; clone size: .; D gene: .; V gene: TRBV5-1
CDR3 DNA: TGTGCCAGTAGGACACTAGCGGGAGAGCCCCAGTCTCAGACCGGGGAGCTGTTTTTT; CDR3 protein: CASRTLAGEPQSQTGELFF; J gene: TRBJ2-2; clone size: .; D gene: TRBD2; V gene: TRBV19
CDR3 DNA: TGCAGTGCTAGAGGCGCGCAGAACTATGGCTACACCTTC; CDR3 protein: CSARGAQNYGYTF; J gene: TRBJ1-2; clone size: few; D gene: .; V gene: TRBV20-1
CDR3 DNA: TGTGCCAGCGGACCCCGGGATAACAAGGAAAAACTGTTTTTT; CDR3 protein: CASGPRDNKEKLFF; J gene: TRBJ1-4; clone size: .; D gene: .; V gene: TRBV12-5
CDR3 DNA: TGTGCCAGCAGCCAAGTGTCGAACTCTGGAAACACCATATATTTT; CDR3 protein: CASSQVSNSGNTIYF; J gene: TRBJ1-3; clone size: .; D gene: .; V gene: TRBV7-8
CDR3 DNA: TGTGCCAGCAGGGACGCACAGCACACTGAAGCTTTCTTT; CDR3 protein: CASRDAQHTEAFF; J gene: TRBJ1-1; clone size: few; D gene: .; V gene: TRBV7-9
CDR3 DNA: TGCAGTGCTGCGCCCGGGACACCCCCATTCTACGAGCAGTACTTC; CDR3 protein: CSAAPGTPPFYEQYF; J gene: TRBJ2-7; clone size: .; D gene: .; V gene: TRBV20-1
CDR3 DNA: TGTGCCAGCAGTGAAGACGGTTTTAGCAATCAGCCCCAGCATTTT; CDR3 protein: CASSEDGFSNQPQHF; J gene: TRBJ1-5; clone size: many; D gene: .; V gene: TRBV2
CDR3 DNA: TGTGCCAGTAGTAGAGGATGGGAAAAACTGTTTTTT; CDR3 protein: CASSRGWEKLFF; J gene: TRBJ1-4; clone size: .; D gene: .; V gene: TRBV19
CDR3 DNA: TGTGCCAGCAGCTCCAACGACGGGACGAGATATAATTCACCCCTCCACTTT; CDR3 protein: CASSSNDGTRYNSPLHF; J gene: TRBJ1-6; clone size: few; D gene: .; V gene: TRBV5-1
CDR3 DNA: TGCAGCGTTGAAAACGGAACCCCTAAGGGCTACACCTTC; CDR3 protein: CSVENGTPKGYTF; J gene: TRBJ1-2; clone size: .; D gene: .; V gene: TRBV29-1
CDR3 DNA: TGTGCCAGCTCTCTAGGAACAGAGCGGAATCAGCCCCAGCATTTT; CDR3 protein: CASSLGTERNQPQHF; J gene: TRBJ1-5; clone size: .; D gene: .; V gene: TRBV2
CDR3 DNA: TGTGCCAGCAGCTTATCAGGGGACTTTAGCAATCAGCCCCAGCATTTT; CDR3 protein: CASSLSGDFSNQPQHF; J gene: TRBJ1-5; clone size: many; D gene: .; V gene: TRBV7-6
CDR3 DNA: TGTGCCAGCAGTTTTGACGGCTCTGGAAACACCATATATTTT; CDR3 protein: CASSFDGSGNTIYF; J gene: TRBJ1-3; clone size: .; D gene: .; V gene: TRBV12-3/TRBV12-4